These 5 T cell receptor beta chains originate from one sample sequenced in a study of cytomegalovirus exposure and HLA in healthy donors. Both 60 Vbeta primers and 13 Jbeta primers went into the PCR. The data were produced by immunoSEQ multiplex PCR, yet TCRdb's version contains in-frame clones alone and is incomplete. The sample holds around 200,000 clones, approximately 85% seen once. The material sequenced was PBMCs. These receptors all stem from a woman aged 40 to 50 in good health and CMV-seronegative.

V usage is TRBV5-1 and J usage is TRBJ1-1, with D possibly matching TRBD1 (5 bases). Germline lookup yields CDR1 SGHRS and CDR2 YFSETQ. This CDR3 is built from 13 residues. Deletions cut 4 bases from V and 1 base from J, with 8 bases between. This CDR3 reads CASSRQRNTEAFF. The CDR3, as DNA: TGCGCCAGCAGCCGACAGAGGAACACTGAAGCTTTCTTT.

The chain links TRBV28 to TRBJ1-4, with 10 bases aligning to TRBD1. This CDR3 is built from 15 residues. V trimming: 6 bases; J trimming: 7 bases; junction bases outside the gene matches: 8. The V gene's germline CDR1 is MDHEN and CDR2 SYDVKM. The CDR3 DNA sequence: TGTGCCAGCAGCGGCAGACAGGGGGCGAGTGAAAAACTGTTTTTT. Translation: CASSGRQGASEKLFF.

The J gene is TRBJ2-5, the V gene TRBV11-2; tentative D call: TRBD2 (5 bases). Germline lookup yields CDR1 SGHAT and CDR2 FQNNGV. This CDR3 has 12 amino acids. The germline V and J ends were trimmed by 7 bases and 5 bases, with 11 bases remaining between them. The CDR3 loop reads CASTGVGETQYF. CDR3 DNA sequence: TGTGCCAGCACCGGGGTGGGGGAGACCCAGTACTTC.

V usage is TRBV7-9 and J usage is TRBJ2-5, with 10 bases that match TRBD1. Germline assignment: CDR1 SEHNR and CDR2 FQNEAQ (reference sequence). The V and J ends lost 4 bases and 1 base, in that order; junction bases with no gene match: 3. The CDR3 is 15 amino acids. CDR3 nucleotide sequence: TGTGCCAGCAGCTCCGGGACAGGGGTCCAAGAGACCCAGTACTTC. Translation gives CASSSGTGVQETQYF.

The rearrangement uses TRBV5-4 and TRBJ2-3; D is perhaps TRBD2 (6 bases). Trimming shortened V by 0 bases and J by 1 base, and 12 bases separated the two germline ends. Germline CDR1 reads SGHNT; CDR2 reads YYREEE (reference sequence). The length of the CDR3 is 16 residues. In DNA form, the CDR3 reads TGTGCCAGCAGCTTGGCCGGCGGGACCGGCACAGATACGCAGTATTTT. Translation gives CASSLAGGTGTDTQYF.